These 3 T cell receptor beta chains originate from one sample sequenced in a study of control samples from healthy donors and cancer patients. Assay: immunoSEQ multiplex PCR; the TCRdb copy retains only in-frame clones and omits some. The data show roughly 20,000 clones, around 83% seen once. Sequenced material: PBMCs. The origin of the receptors is a man older than 75 with head and neck cancer.

V is TRBV5-6 and J is TRBJ2-2, with D possibly matching TRBD2 (5 bases). Germline-derived CDR1 and CDR2 are SGHDT and YYEEEE. V was cut by 5 bases and J by 2 bases, with 13 bases left in between. The CDR3 sequence is 15 residues long. CDR3 nucleotides: TGTGCCAGCAGTTACGGACTGGGCAACACCGGGGAGCTGTTTTTT. Translated: CASSYGLGNTGELFF.

The chain couples TRBV29-1 to TRBJ2-7, with D perhaps matching TRBD1 (7 bases). CDR1 and CDR2 (germline): SQVTM, ANQGSEA. The CDR3 runs 14 residues. V lost 0 bases, J lost 4 bases, and 13 bases lay in between. The CDR3 protein is CSVEDRAGGYEQYF. The DNA for the CDR3 is TGCAGCGTTGAAGATAGGGCAGGGGGGTACGAGCAGTACTTC.

The chain uses TRBV29-1 and TRBJ2-1; D is unresolved. The V gene lost 1 base and the J gene lost 12 bases, with 13 bases spanning the gap. Per germline, CDR1 SQVTM and CDR2 ANQGSEA. CDR3 length equals 12 residues. CDR3 sequence (DNA): TGCAGCGTTGAAGTCGCGGCAGGTACGCAGTTCTTC. Translating gives CSVEVAAGTQFF.